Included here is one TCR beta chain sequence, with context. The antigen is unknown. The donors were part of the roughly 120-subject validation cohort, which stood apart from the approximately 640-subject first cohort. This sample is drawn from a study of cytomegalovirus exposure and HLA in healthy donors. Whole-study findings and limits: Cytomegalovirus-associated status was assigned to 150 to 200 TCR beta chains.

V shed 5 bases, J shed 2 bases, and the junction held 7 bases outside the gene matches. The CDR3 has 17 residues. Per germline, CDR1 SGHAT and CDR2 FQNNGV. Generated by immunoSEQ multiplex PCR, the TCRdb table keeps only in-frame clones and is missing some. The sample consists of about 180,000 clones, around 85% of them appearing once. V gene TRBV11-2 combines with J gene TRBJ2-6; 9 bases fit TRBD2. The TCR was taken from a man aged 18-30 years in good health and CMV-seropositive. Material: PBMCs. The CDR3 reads CASSPGLATPGANVLTF. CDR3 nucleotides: TGTGCCAGCAGCCCGGGACTAGCTACGCCTGGGGCCAACGTCCTGACTTTC.